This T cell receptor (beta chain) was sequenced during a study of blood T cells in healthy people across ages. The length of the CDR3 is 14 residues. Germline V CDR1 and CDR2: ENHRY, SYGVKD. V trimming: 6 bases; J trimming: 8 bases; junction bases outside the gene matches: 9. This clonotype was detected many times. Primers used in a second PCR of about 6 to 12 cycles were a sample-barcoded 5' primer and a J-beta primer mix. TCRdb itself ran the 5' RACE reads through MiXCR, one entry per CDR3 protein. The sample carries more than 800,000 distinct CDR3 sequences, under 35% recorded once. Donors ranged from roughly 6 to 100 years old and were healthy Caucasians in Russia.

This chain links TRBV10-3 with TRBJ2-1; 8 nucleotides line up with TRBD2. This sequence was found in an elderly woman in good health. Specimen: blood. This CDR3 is CAIRGPLAAHEQFF. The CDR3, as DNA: TGTGCCATCAGGGGCCCACTAGCGGCCCATGAGCAGTTCTTC.